The following is a T cell receptor (beta chain) sequence with its context. This record comes from a study of blood T cell repertoires in COVID-19. On the study more broadly: Both acute and convalescent COVID-19 samples were obtained from the United States, Italy and Spain. From T cells, B-cell-depleted T cells, or PBMCs came the material, which was cDNA or gDNA.

Germline V lookup: CDR1 MNHNS, CDR2 SASEGT. The ends lost 4 bases at V and 1 base at J; junction bases unmatched: 5. There are 16 residues in the CDR3. Authors' analysis steps: The authors estimated nucleated cell counts from reference gene primer amplification. Data came from immunoSEQ multiplex PCR; TCRdb stores just in-frame clones and leaves some out. That table supplies the V and J calls and clone size; D and trimming were determined from the DNA. The data hold 86,000 or so clones, with roughly 82% observed a single time. V is TRBV6-1 and J is TRBJ2-3, with 10 bases matching TRBD1. Specimen: peripheral blood. The sequence derives from a woman of 80 years or more with acute or convalescent COVID-19. The CDR3 nucleotides read TGTGCCAGCAGTGGTGACAGGGGGCGAGGCACAGATACGCAGTATTTT. This codes for CASSGDRGRGTDTQYF.